Below are 30 T cell receptor beta chains sequenced from a single sample in a study of T cell responses to AZD1222 COVID-19 vaccine. Some clones are missing from TCRdb's copy, which holds only in-frame ones; the method was immunoSEQ multiplex PCR. The table shows about 120,000 clones, with around 87% occurring only once. The sample consisted of peripheral blood, taken 28 days after the second AZD1222 dose. These receptors originate from an adult who received the AZD1222 COVID-19 vaccine.

The chain uses TRBV3-1 (or the pseudogene TRBV3-2) and TRBJ1-3; no clear D gene. V lost 1 base, J lost 2 bases, and 9 bases lay in between. CDR1 LGHDT and CDR2 YNNKEL come from the germline V gene (reference sequence). The CDR3 contains 15 residues. CDR3 sequence (DNA): TGTGCCAGCAGCCAAGCCCCGGGGACTGGAAACACCATATATTTT. It translates to CASSQAPGTGNTIYF.

The J gene is TRBJ2-3, the V gene TRBV7-9; 8 bases map to TRBD2. V gave up 1 base and J gave up 9 bases; unmatched junction bases: 9. The germline V gene encodes CDR1 SEHNR and CDR2 FQNEAQ (reference sequence). The CDR3 totals 15 residues. The CDR3: CASSLVRGGPNTQYF. The CDR3, as DNA: TGTGCCAGCAGCTTAGTTCGGGGGGGGCCGAACACGCAGTATTTT.

This rearrangement joins TRBV4-3 to TRBJ1-2; D may be TRBD1 (6 bases). There are 16 residues in the CDR3. Germline V gives CDR1 LGHNA, CDR2 YSLEER. V dropped 0 bases and J dropped 4 bases, with 15 bases sitting between them. The CDR3, as DNA: TGCGCCAGCAGCCAAGAGGGGGCAGGGAGCGGCTATGGCTACACCTTC. It specifies CASSQEGAGSGYGYTF.

The chain employs TRBV5-4 and TRBJ1-1; 8 bases match TRBD1. The CDR3 spans 14 residues. Germline CDR1 reads SGHNT; CDR2 reads YYREEE (reference sequence). V lost 2 bases to trimming and J lost 5 bases; unmatched junction nucleotides: 5. The CDR3 sequence is CASSFTGGRTEAFF. CDR3 sequence (DNA): TGTGCCAGCAGCTTTACAGGGGGGAGGACTGAAGCTTTCTTT.

This clone was seen a few times. The V call is TRBV2, the J call TRBJ1-5; D might be TRBD1 (6 bases). V lost 5 bases, J lost 4 bases, and 12 bases lay in between. The CDR3 length is 14 residues. Germline assignment: CDR1 SNHLY and CDR2 FYNNEI. CDR3 sequence (DNA): TGTGCCAGCAGTCCTCAGGGGATGAATCAGCCCCAGCATTTT. Amino acid sequence: CASSPQGMNQPQHF.

J is TRBJ2-5 and V is TRBV7-2, with 16 positions matching TRBD2. The CDR3 totals 16 residues. Germline CDR1 and CDR2: SGHTA and FQGNSA. The junction had 4 bases not matched to a gene; V was cut back by 5 bases and J by 4 bases. DNA for the CDR3: TGTGCCAGCAGCGAGGGACTAGCGGGGGGGCGAGAGACCCAGTACTTC. Its protein product is CASSEGLAGGRETQYF.

This chain links TRBV27 with TRBJ2-7; D tentatively reads TRBD1 or TRBD2 (5 bases each). Germline values: CDR1 MNHEY, CDR2 SMNVEV (reference sequence). Trimming cost V 10 bases and J 0 bases, with 13 bases left between them. The length of the CDR3 is 13 residues. The chain's CDR3 is CATARDPSYEQYF. CDR3 DNA: TGTGCCACCGCCAGGGACCCCTCCTACGAGCAGTACTTC.

The chain links TRBV5-1 to TRBJ2-1, with 7 bases aligning to TRBD2. This CDR3 is 17 amino acids long. V lost 3 bases, J lost 3 bases, and 12 bases stayed unmatched. The V gene's germline CDR1 is SGHRS and CDR2 YFSETQ. CDR3 DNA sequence: TGCGCCAGCAGCTCTCCAGGGAGCGGGGCGCGCTACAATGAGCAGTTCTTC. This gives the protein CASSSPGSGARYNEQFF.

The V call is TRBV6-2 or TRBV6-3, the J call TRBJ1-5; maybe TRBD1 (6 bases). CDR1 MNHEY and CDR2 SVGEGT come from the germline V gene. V was pared by 2 bases and J by 4 bases, with 12 bases between. The CDR3 contains 15 residues. CDR3 residues: CASSYAGALNQPQHF. In DNA form, the CDR3 reads TGTGCCAGCAGTTACGCGGGGGCGCTGAATCAGCCCCAGCATTTT.

This clone has just a few counts. The CDR3 reads CASRASGTALGEQYF. The DNA of the CDR3 is TGTGCCAGCAGGGCCTCCGGGACAGCCCTCGGCGAGCAGTACTTC. The gene calls are TRBV6-5 and TRBJ2-7; TRBD1 matches at 7 bases. Losses at the gene ends were 6 bases for V and 6 bases for J; bases not matched to a gene: 14. In germline, CDR1 is MNHEY, CDR2 SVGAGI. The CDR3 has 15 amino acids.

The CDR3 region is CASSPWDSGNTIYF. In DNA form, the CDR3 reads TGTGCCAGCTCACCATGGGACAGTGGAAACACCATATATTTT. This sequence joins TRBV18 and TRBJ1-3; TRBD1 aligns across 7 bases. Trimming at V came to 2 bases and at J to 3 bases, leaving 1 base not matched to a gene. Germline CDR1 reads KGHSH; CDR2 reads LQKENI. CDR3 length: 14 residues. The full variable domain, its missing parts supplied by reference TRBV18 and TRBJ1-3, is NAGVMQNPRHLVRRRGQEARLRCSPMKGHSHVYWYRQLPEEGLKFMVYLQKENIIDESGMPKERFSAEFPKEGPSILRIQQVVRGDSAAYFCASSPWDSGNTIYFGEGSWLTVV.

V gene TRBV13 combines with J gene TRBJ2-5; perhaps TRBD1 as D (6 bases). The germline V gene encodes CDR1 PRHDT and CDR2 FYEKMQ (reference sequence). V lost 0 bases to trimming and J lost 5 bases, with 16 bases between them. This CDR3 is 16 amino acids long. CDR3 nucleotide sequence: TGTGCCAGCAGCTTAGGCCCGCAGGGGAGTAGGGAGACCCAGTACTTC. The encoded protein is CASSLGPQGSRETQYF.

This sequence joins TRBV7-9 and TRBJ2-2; no definite D call. CDR3 length equals 14 residues. V was pared by 1 base and J by 5 bases, with 8 bases between. Germline V gene sequence: CDR1 SEHNR, CDR2 FQNEAQ (reference sequence). This chain's CDR3 is CASSLVLPTGELFF. Written as DNA, the CDR3 is TGTGCCAGCAGCTTAGTCCTACCGACCGGGGAGCTGTTTTTT.

The chain carries TRBV7-9 and TRBJ1-2, with D unresolved. Between the trimmed V and J ends, which lost 2 bases and 8 bases, there was a span of 9 bases. This CDR3 comprises 12 residues. CDR1 and CDR2 (germline): SEHNR, FQNEAQ (reference sequence). Here the CDR3 reads CASSLITEGYTF. In DNA form, the CDR3 reads TGTGCCAGCAGCTTAATAACAGAGGGCTACACCTTC.

V and J are TRBV19 and TRBJ2-7; the D gene is possibly TRBD1 (5 bases). This CDR3 has 13 amino acids. V dropped 4 bases and J dropped 2 bases, with 9 bases sitting between them. Germline values: CDR1 LNHDA, CDR2 SQIVND (reference sequence). The CDR3 loop is CASSKRQTYEQYF. The CDR3, as DNA: TGTGCCAGTAGTAAGAGACAGACCTACGAGCAGTACTTC. Full variable domain (remainder filled in from reference TRBV19 and TRBJ2-7): DGGITQSPKYLFRKEGQNVTLSCEQNLNHDAMYWYRQDPGQGLRLIYYSQIVNDFQKGDIAEGYSVSREKKESFPLTVTSAQKNPTAFYLCASSKRQTYEQYFGPGTRLTVT.

This clone was picked up a small number of times. V and J are TRBV6-5 and TRBJ2-7; D remains unclear. V was shortened by 5 bases and J by 5 bases, with 10 bases between the two germline ends. CDR3 size: 12 residues. The germline V gene encodes CDR1 MNHEY and CDR2 SVGAGI. The CDR3 nucleotides are TGTGCCAGCAGTCTCCGCGGCAACGAGCAGTACTTC. It yields the protein CASSLRGNEQYF.

The chain links TRBV12-2 to TRBJ2-5; the table gives TRBD2 as D, unverified against the DNA. TRBV12-2 is designated a pseudogene. This CDR3 contains 19 residues. CDR3 amino acids: CASRLTPSGSGGAHETQYF. The CDR3 region has the DNA TGTGCAAGTCGCTTAACCCCCTCGGGGAGCGGGGGGGCCCATGAGACCCAGTACTTC.

The CDR3 loop reads CASSAPGTGFNYGYTF. The CDR3 DNA is TGTGCCAGCAGCGCCCCCGGGACAGGGTTTAACTATGGCTACACCTTC. This chain joins TRBV9 and TRBJ1-2, with TRBD1 matching 9 bases. Looked up from germline, CDR1 is SGDLS and CDR2 is YYNGEE. This CDR3 region has 16 residues. With 3 bases clipped from V and 1 base from J, the junction kept 7 bases outside the gene matches.

The chain carries TRBV30 and TRBJ1-2; D might be TRBD1 (5 bases). This CDR3 is 13 amino acids long. V lost 0 bases and J lost 7, with 12 bases in between. Germline V gene sequence: CDR1 GTSNPN, CDR2 SVGIG (reference sequence). CDR3 sequence: CAWSVGQDFGYTF. The CDR3 DNA sequence: TGTGCCTGGAGTGTGGGGCAGGATTTTGGCTACACCTTC.

This clone was seen a single time. The chain couples TRBV16 to TRBJ1-1; D gene unclear. V lost 2 bases and J 2 bases, leaving 6 bases between the germline ends. The CDR3 covers 13 residues. Germline CDR1 KGHSY, CDR2 FQNENV. CDR3 coding DNA: TGTGCCAGCAGCCAAACACCTAACACTGAAGCTTTCTTT. The encoded protein is CASSQTPNTEAFF.

This clone was seen only once. The chain recombines TRBV7-8 with TRBJ1-5, with 7 bases matching TRBD1. V shed 1 base and J 0 bases; nucleotides not matched to a gene: 6. The CDR3 is made up of 17 amino acids. Germline-derived CDR1 and CDR2 are SGHVS and FQNEAQ. In DNA form, the CDR3 reads TGTGCCAGCAGCTTAGGGGACAGCGTTAATAGCAATCAGCCCCAGCATTTT. It specifies CASSLGDSVNSNQPQHF. Based on the CDR3 plus reference TRBV7-8 and TRBJ1-5, the full variable domain is GAGVSQSPRYKVAKRGQDVALRCDPISGHVSLFWYQQALGQGPEFLTYFQNEAQLDKSGLPSDRFFAERPEGSVSTLKIQRTQQEDSAVYLCASSLGDSVNSNQPQHFGDGTRLSIL.

V usage is TRBV5-6 and J usage is TRBJ1-2, with no clear D. In germline, CDR1 is SGHDT, CDR2 YYEEEE. The ends were cut back, 1 base at V and 5 bases at J, with 9 bases in the middle. The CDR3 spans 13 residues. The CDR3 here is CASSLFGNYGYTF. For the CDR3, the DNA is TGTGCCAGCAGCTTGTTCGGGAATTATGGCTACACCTTC. The variable domain in full, with the rest retrieved from reference TRBV5-6 and TRBJ1-2, is DAGVTQSPTHLIKTRGQQVTLRCSPKSGHDTVSWYQQALGQGPQFIFQYYEEEERQRGNFPDRFSGHQFPNYSSELNVNALLLGDSALYLCASSLFGNYGYTFGSGTRLTVV.

The V call is TRBV7-2, the J call TRBJ1-2; TRBD1 agrees at 8 bases. There are 14 residues in the CDR3. V was clipped by 2 bases and J by 4 bases; unmatched bases: 3. Germline V gene lookup returns CDR1 SGHTA and CDR2 FQGNSA. The CDR3 coding sequence is TGTGCCAGCAGCTTAAGGACAGGGATCTATGGCTACACCTTC. This gives the protein CASSLRTGIYGYTF.

The rearrangement links TRBV3-1 (or the pseudogene TRBV3-2) to TRBJ1-2; a weak D match, TRBD1 (5 bases). CDR1 is LGHDT and CDR2 is YNNKEL in the germline V gene (reference sequence). The germline V and J ends were trimmed by 4 bases and 7 bases, with 19 bases remaining between them. This CDR3 region has 15 residues. In DNA, the CDR3 is TGTGCCAGCAGCCCCGCTTTGGGGGGGGTAGGTGGCTACACCTTC. It is translated as CASSPALGGVGGYTF.

The V and J genes are TRBV3-1 (or the pseudogene TRBV3-2) and TRBJ1-1; D ambiguous. There are 15 residues in the CDR3. Germline CDR1 LGHDT, CDR2 YNNKEL (reference sequence). Trimming shortened V by 2 bases and J by 1 base, and 11 bases separated the two germline ends. Here the CDR3 DNA reads TGTGCCAGCAGCCAACAGACGGCTCCGAACACTGAAGCTTTCTTT. This encodes CASSQQTAPNTEAFF.

On this clone itself: Other DNA sequences from this sample encode an identical CDR3 as well. The chain couples TRBV7-2 to TRBJ2-3; D is unresolved. The CDR3 spans 14 residues. CDR1 is SGHTA, CDR2 FQGNSA, per germline. Trimming stripped 0 bases from V and 2 bases from J, with 6 bases between. Written as DNA, the CDR3 is TGTGCCAGCAGCTTAGCGGGTACCACAGATACGCAGTATTTT. This gives the protein CASSLAGTTDTQYF.

The chain joins TRBV30 to TRBJ1-5; D not certain. Trimming stripped 6 bases from V and 1 base from J, with 7 bases between. This CDR3 spans 12 amino acids. From germline, CDR1 is GTSNPN and CDR2 SVGIG (reference sequence). CDR3 loop: CACETSNQPQHF. As DNA, the CDR3 is TGTGCCTGCGAGACCAGCAATCAGCCCCAGCATTTT.

The V call is TRBV5-5, the J call TRBJ2-7; D perhaps matches TRBD1 (5 bases). With 0 bases removed from V and 3 bases from J, the gap between germline ends came to 7 bases. This CDR3 region has 13 residues. Germline-derived CDR1 and CDR2 are SGHKS and YYEKEE (reference sequence). CDR3 DNA sequence: TGTGCCAGCAGCTTGGTCAGGGTCTACGAGCAGTACTTC. It translates to CASSLVRVYEQYF.

This clone was detected a few times. The chain has TRBV15 and TRBJ2-7, with 9 bases that match TRBD1. The CDR3 loop spans 11 amino acids. Germline V gene data show CDR1 as LNHNV and CDR2 as YYDKDF (reference sequence). The CDR3 nucleotides read TGTGCGGACGGACAGGGGAGCGAGCAGTACTTC. It specifies CADGQGSEQYF.

This chain uses TRBV5-1 with TRBJ1-1; D uncertain. CDR1 SGHRS and CDR2 YFSETQ come from the germline V gene. This CDR3 region has 15 residues. V was cut by 0 bases and J by 0 bases, with 9 bases left in between. CDR3 bases: TGCGCCAGCAGCTTGGACGGCTTAATGAACACTGAAGCTTTCTTT. It translates to CASSLDGLMNTEAFF. Combining the CDR3 with reference TRBV5-1 and TRBJ1-1 gives the whole variable domain KAGVTQTPRYLIKTRGQQVTLSCSPISGHRSVSWYQQTPGQGLQFLFEYFSETQRNKGNFPGRFSGRQFSNSRSEMNVSTLELGDSALYLCASSLDGLMNTEAFFGQGTRLTVV.